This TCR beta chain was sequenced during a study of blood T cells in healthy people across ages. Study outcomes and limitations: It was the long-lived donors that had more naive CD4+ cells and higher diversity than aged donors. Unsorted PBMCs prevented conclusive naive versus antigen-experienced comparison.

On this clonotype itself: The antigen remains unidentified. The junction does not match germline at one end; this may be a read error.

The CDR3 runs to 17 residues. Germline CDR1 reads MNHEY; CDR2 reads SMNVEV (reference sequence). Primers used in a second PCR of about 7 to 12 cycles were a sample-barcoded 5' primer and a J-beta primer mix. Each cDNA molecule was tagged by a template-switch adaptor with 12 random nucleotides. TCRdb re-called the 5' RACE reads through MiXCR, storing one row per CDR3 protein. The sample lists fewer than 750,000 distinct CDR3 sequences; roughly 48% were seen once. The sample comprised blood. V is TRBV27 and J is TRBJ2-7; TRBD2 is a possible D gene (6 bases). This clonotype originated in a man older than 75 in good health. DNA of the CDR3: TGTGCCCGCAGTTTGGGTCCGGGGGTAGTAGGGTTTTACGAGCAGTACTTC. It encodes CARSLGPGVVGFYEQYF.